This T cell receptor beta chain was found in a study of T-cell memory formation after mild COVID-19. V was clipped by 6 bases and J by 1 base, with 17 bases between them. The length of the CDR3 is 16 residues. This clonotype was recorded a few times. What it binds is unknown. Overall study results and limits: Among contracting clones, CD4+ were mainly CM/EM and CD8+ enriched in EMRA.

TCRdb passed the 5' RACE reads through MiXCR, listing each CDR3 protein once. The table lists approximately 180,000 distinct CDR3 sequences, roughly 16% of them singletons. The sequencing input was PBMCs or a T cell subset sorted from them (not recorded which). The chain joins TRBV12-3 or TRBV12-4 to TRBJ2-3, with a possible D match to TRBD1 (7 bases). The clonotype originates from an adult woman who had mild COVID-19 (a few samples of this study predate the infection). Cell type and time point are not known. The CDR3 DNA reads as TGTGCCAGCAGCCGCGGAGGGGGCGCACGCACAGATACGCAGTATTTT. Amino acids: CASSRGGGARTDTQYF.